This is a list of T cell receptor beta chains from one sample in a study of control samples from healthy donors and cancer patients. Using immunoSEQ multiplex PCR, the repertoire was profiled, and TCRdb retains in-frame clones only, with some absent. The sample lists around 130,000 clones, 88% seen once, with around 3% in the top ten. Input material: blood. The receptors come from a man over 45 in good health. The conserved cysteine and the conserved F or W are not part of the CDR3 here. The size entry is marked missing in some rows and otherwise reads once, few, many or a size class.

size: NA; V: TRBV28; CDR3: ASRRQGKNYGYT
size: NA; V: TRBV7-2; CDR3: ASSYGRGQGSSPLH
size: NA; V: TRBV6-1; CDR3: ASSEVRDRGLPAF
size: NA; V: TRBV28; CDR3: ASSSASGTGGGYEQY
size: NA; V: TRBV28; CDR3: ASFPRRVRTDTQY
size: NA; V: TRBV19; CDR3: ASSMGVNTIY
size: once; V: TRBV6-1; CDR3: ASSALPGQGEVYEQY
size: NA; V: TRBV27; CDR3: ASSGSGEQY
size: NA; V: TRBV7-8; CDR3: ASSLTGGTGELF
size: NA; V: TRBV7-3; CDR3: ASSLRGQGRGTGELF
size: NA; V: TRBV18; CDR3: ASSPGGHEQY
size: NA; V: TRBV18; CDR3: ASSPREAGGLDTQY
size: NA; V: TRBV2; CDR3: ASSAAYEQY
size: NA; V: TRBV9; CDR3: ASSVRQVNSPLH